This T cell receptor (beta chain) was captured in a study of neoadjuvant anti-PD-1 for oral cavity cancer. Clones were read by immunoSEQ multiplex PCR, and TCRdb kept only the in-frame ones, dropping some. The data show around 8,000 clones, roughly three fifths seen once. Time point here: after neoadjuvant nivolumab, at surgical resection. No culture or expansion preceded analysis of these blood cells. The length of the CDR3 is 14 residues. V lost 0 bases and J lost 5; bases outside the gene matches: 3. CDR1 and CDR2 from the germline V gene are SGHAT and FQNNGV. The source of this sequence is a person between 40 and 80 years old with oral cavity squamous cell carcinoma. The sequencing used PBMCs, collected after nivolumab (anti-PD-1) treatment. J is TRBJ1-2 and V is TRBV11-2; the match to TRBD1 covers 7 bases. The CDR3 DNA reads as TGTGCCAGCAGCTTAGATGGGACAGCTTATGGCTACACCTTC. Protein sequence: CASSLDGTAYGYTF.